The sequence of this T cell receptor beta chain was determined in a study of shared clonotypes between healthy human individuals (dated by TCRdb to 2020 to 2022). Study-wide context: The cohort included three men and a couple of women between 18 and 49 years of age. To increase sequencing depth and limit assay-specific biases, different laboratories used diverse techniques to prepare libraries and sequence TCR repertoires. To estimate repertoire size and how much clonotypes are shared between individuals, the study performed deep sequencing of blood TCR repertoires from about five healthy adults. Each donor's leukapheresis produced roughly between roughly 0.85 and 10 billion PBMCs. For each donor, three plates each were used for CD4 naive and CD4 memory, two plates were used for CD8 naive, and one plate was used for CD8 memory. On the study overall, not on this receptor specifically: Incomplete sequencing was indicated by rarefaction of sorted-subset datasets, despite the large sequencing depth. Naive subsets generally had larger estimated clonotype richness than memory subsets. The genetic and exposure-history diversity represented was limited by the small number of donors. Sharing across a handful of donors was observed for approximately 5% of naive CD4, 3% to 3.5% of naive CD8, about 2.3% of memory CD4, and less than 0.45% of memory CD8 clonotypes. Based on pairwise subsampling, the degree of clonotype sharing among donors was expected to be affected by sequencing depth. Sampling was limited to blood, and TCR repertoires in tissue likely differ from TCR repertoires in blood. Clonotypes shared by all four sorted-subset donors showed higher generation probabilities than non-shared clonotypes.

Concerning this clone itself: Its antigen is still unknown. No base quality information exists; no much larger clone differs at one position.

Donors were healthy HIV-negative adults with no recently reported acute infections or vaccinations. Every donor was a Caucasian adult living in Nashville, Tennessee, USA. CD4+ T cells were enriched by magnetic negative selection; naive cells were then positively selected on CD45RA, and the negative fraction formed the memory subset. After blood collection by leukapheresis, PBMCs were isolated using Ficoll-Histopaque density gradient centrifugation and then cryopreserved in the vapor phase of liquid nitrogen. Analytical flow cytometry was used to check the purity and quantity of every magnetically sorted T cell population. Genomic DNA was isolated from every sorted fraction and measured by UV absorbance on a Nanodrop 2000c. CDR3 length: 14 amino acids, cysteine to phenylalanine. CDR3 DNA is the only sequence kept; it has 42 bases, read in frame from the first base. The junction carries 16 bases between V and J, which are trimmed by 6 bases and 4 bases respectively. Reading the germline V gene gives CDR1 MNHEY and CDR2 SVGAGI.

TCR CDR3 regions were amplified from genomic DNA by multiplex PCR using the deep immunoSEQ assay. For each cell subset, the extracted genomic DNA was distributed evenly across all wells of several immunoSEQ 96-well plates, and each plate served as one replicate. For sorted subsets, 200 to 250 ng genomic DNA, equal to tens of thousands of T cell genomes, was loaded into each replicate PCR. Purified libraries were measured with a Qubit 3.0 fluorometer, size-checked on a Bioanalyzer 2100, and measured again with the KAPA Library Quantification kit. Every immunoSEQ 96-well plate was sequenced on a dedicated single-read 150-cycle Illumina NextSeq 550 flow cell. As for the authors' bioinformatics: Because the immunoSEQ output included only junctional sequences and no quality scores, the filtering could not be the same as the filtering used for full-length reads. To assign V/J genes and CDR3, sequences were annotated using PyIR, a Python wrapper for IgBLAST v1.9, with IMGT germline references. Reads with weak V/J assignments (E-value above 1e-6), missing CDR3, stop codons, out-of-frame junctions, or ambiguous translated residues were removed. V3J clonotypes were defined as sequences sharing the same inferred V gene, J gene, and CDR3 amino acid sequence. Percentage overlap between repertoires was calculated by dividing the number of shared unique clonotypes by the size of the smaller repertoire. Richness of each repertoire was evaluated using RTK rarefaction, the Chao1 estimator, and Recon v2.1 estimates of unobserved clonotypes. OLGA was used to compute generation probabilities for all TCRbeta clonotypes that the gDNA method yielded from a handful of donors. TCRdb holds this immuneACCESS table with in-frame rearrangements only. Some clones are missing; in checked studies, unresolved V genes explain under half, and the rest has no known cause. The DNA was the basis for D and trimming; V, J and clone size are from that table. The sample table holds approximately 1,000,000 clones, of which 75% to 85% were seen once. In total, the top ten clones hold under 0.6% of the sample.

The sample consisted of memory CD4+ T cells from PBMCs. The sample's cell subset or site label is to be understood as: CD45RA-negative fraction. The source of this sequence is a man younger than 35 in good health. Some clones in this sample may be carry-over from other donors' samples. The sequence is built from TRBV6-5 and TRBJ2-7; the D gene may be TRBD1 or TRBD2, since each aligns over 5 bases. In nucleotide form, the sequence is TGTGCCAGCAGCATCCGGGACGGGGTGTACGAGCAGTACTTC. It translates to CASSIRDGVYEQYF.